This entry lists 12 T cell receptor beta chains sequenced from one sample in a study of somatic mutations in cytotoxic T cells in rheumatoid arthritis. TCRdb's copy holds only in-frame clones and misses some; the assay was immunoSEQ multiplex PCR. In the table there are under 2,500 clones, 85% of which are singletons. Sequencing was performed on CD8+ T cells sorted from blood. Every receptor here comes from a man between 60 and 70 years old with rheumatoid arthritis.

The genes are TRBV14 and TRBJ1-2; D gene uncertain. The CDR3 length is 15 residues. Germline values: CDR1 SGHDN, CDR2 FVKESK. V lost 0 bases to trimming and J lost 2 bases, with 10 bases between them. The CDR3 DNA is TGTGCCAGCAGCCAAGATACAGCTTGGAACTATGGCTACACCTTC. Encoded protein: CASSQDTAWNYGYTF. Full variable domain (remainder filled in from reference TRBV14 and TRBJ1-2): EAGVTQFPSHSVIEKGQTVTLRCDPISGHDNLYWYRRVMGKEIKFLLHFVKESKQDESGMPNNRFLAERTGGTYSTLKVQPAELEDSGVYFCASSQDTAWNYGYTFGSGTRLTVV.

This sequence joins TRBV6-1 and TRBJ2-5, with TRBD1 identical over 7 bases. This CDR3 region has 15 residues. The J segment lost 2 bases and the V segment lost 3 bases, leaving 6 bases of the junction unmatched. CDR1 MNHNS and CDR2 SASEGT come from the germline V gene. The CDR3 here is CASSDLKGAQETQYF. CDR3 nucleotides: TGTGCCAGCAGTGATTTGAAGGGGGCTCAAGAGACCCAGTACTTC.

This chain links TRBV4-3 with TRBJ2-3; D is unclear. The length of the CDR3 is 15 residues. Germline assignment: CDR1 LGHNA and CDR2 YSLEER. Trimming shortened V by 1 base and J by 5 bases, and 13 bases separated the two germline ends. CDR3 loop: CASSQGGGSEDTQYF. CDR3 coding DNA: TGCGCCAGCAGCCAAGGAGGTGGCTCTGAAGATACGCAGTATTTT.

This clone was observed once. CDR3 sequence (DNA): TGCGCCAGCAGCTTGGTGCAAGGGGGACTAGCGGGATACGAGCAGTACTTC. This encodes CASSLVQGGLAGYEQYF. The chain is built from TRBV5-1 and TRBJ2-7, with TRBD2 matching 13 bases. The V segment lost 0 bases and the J segment 4 bases; nucleotides outside the gene matches: 7. CDR1 is SGHRS, CDR2 YFSETQ, per germline. This CDR3 is built from 17 residues.

This clone was counted once. The rearrangement uses TRBV6-1 and TRBJ1-1; D call uncertain. There are 13 residues in the CDR3. CDR1 is MNHNS and CDR2 is SASEGT in the germline V gene. V dropped 7 bases and J dropped 0 bases, with 9 bases sitting between them. The CDR3 protein is CASILDMNTEAFF. The CDR3 DNA sequence: TGTGCCAGCATATTAGACATGAACACTGAAGCTTTCTTT.

The rearrangement uses TRBV19 and TRBJ2-1; TRBD1 matches at 9 bases. Trimming at V came to 6 bases and at J to 8 bases, leaving 11 bases not matched to a gene. CDR3 size: 15 residues. CDR1 and CDR2 from the germline V gene are LNHDA and SQIVND (reference sequence). The CDR3 DNA is TGTGCCAGTAGGCTGGGACAGGGATTGTTCGATGAGCAGTTCTTC. It translates to CASRLGQGLFDEQFF.

The gene calls are TRBV18 and TRBJ1-5; 11 bases fit TRBD1. The CDR3 has 15 amino acids. J gave up 8 bases and V 3 bases, and 6 bases lay outside the gene matches. Germline CDR1 is KGHSH and CDR2 is LQKENI. In DNA, the CDR3 is TGTGCCAGCTCACCGCTGGGACAGGGGGTTGAGCCCCAGCATTTT. Its translation: CASSPLGQGVEPQHF. Full variable domain (outside the CDR3, taken from reference TRBV18 and TRBJ1-5): NAGVMQNPRHLVRRRGQEARLRCSPMKGHSHVYWYRQLPEEGLKFMVYLQKENIIDESGMPKERFSAEFPKEGPSILRIQQVVRGDSAAYFCASSPLGQGVEPQHFGDGTRLSIL.

This clone occurred once. The chain links TRBV19 to TRBJ2-1; 7 bases match TRBD1. This CDR3 comprises 16 residues. Per germline, CDR1 LNHDA and CDR2 SQIVND (reference sequence). The J segment lost 7 bases and the V segment lost 6 bases, leaving 15 bases of the junction unmatched. CDR3 loop: CASSPRSRQGRNEQFF. The CDR3, as DNA: TGTGCCAGTAGCCCCCGTTCGAGACAGGGAAGGAATGAGCAGTTCTTC.

The V gene is TRBV15, the J gene TRBJ2-1; weak D call: TRBD1 (7 bases). V dropped 3 bases and J dropped 4 bases, with 16 bases sitting between them. The germline gives CDR1 LNHNV, CDR2 YYDKDF (reference sequence). The length of the CDR3 is 16 residues. CDR3 sequence reads: CATSRGGQLSYNEQFF. The DNA of the CDR3 is TGTGCCACCAGCAGGGGGGGACAGTTAAGTTACAATGAGCAGTTCTTC.

V gene TRBV28 combines with J gene TRBJ2-2, with TRBD1 matching over 8 bases. Germline lookup yields CDR1 MDHEN and CDR2 SYDVKM. V gave up 9 bases and J gave up 3 bases; unmatched junction bases: 9. CDR3 length equals 15 residues. CDR3 protein: CASLGQGAYTGELFF. CDR3 nucleotides: TGTGCCAGTCTAGGGCAGGGGGCTTACACCGGGGAGCTGTTTTTT.

This sequence joins TRBV18 and TRBJ2-5; no firm D call. Germline lookup yields CDR1 KGHSH and CDR2 LQKENI. Trimming pared 0 bases from V and 1 base from J, leaving 9 bases between. The CDR3 is made up of 15 amino acids. CDR3 sequence reads: CASSPPKNSQETQYF. The CDR3 DNA sequence: TGTGCCAGCTCACCACCTAAAAACAGCCAAGAGACCCAGTACTTC.

The chain is built from TRBV2 and TRBJ2-7; no reliable D call. The V gene's germline CDR1 is SNHLY and CDR2 FYNNEI. V lost 1 base, J lost 4 bases, and 5 bases lay in between. The CDR3 runs to 12 residues. The CDR3 DNA sequence: TGTGCCAGCAGTGAAGTTTCTTACGAGCAGTACTTC. It translates to CASSEVSYEQYF. The complete variable domain, with remaining parts taken from reference TRBV2 and TRBJ2-7, reads EPEVTQTPSHQVTQMGQEVILRCVPISNHLYFYWYRQILGQKVEFLVSFYNNEISEKSEIFDDQFSVERPDGSNFTLKIRSTKLEDSAMYFCASSEVSYEQYFGPGTRLTVT.